Described below is a single T cell receptor (beta chain) sequence and its context. Its matching antigen is unknown. This specimen comes from a study of shared clonotypes between healthy human individuals. The overall study: CD8 memory received one plate per donor, CD8 naive two, CD4 memory three and CD4 naive three. Whole-study results and caveats: The sole specimen, blood, was sampled, and tissue repertoires likely differ.

At a deep level, the assay was run. This table comes from immunoSEQ multiplex PCR, and its TCRdb copy is limited to in-frame clones, with some not included. The profile shows around 100,000 clones, 67% of them singletons. From germline, CDR1 is MNHEY and CDR2 SMNVEV (reference sequence). V was shortened by 4 bases and J by 4 bases, with 14 bases between the two germline ends. The CDR3 runs 14 residues. Each donor was a Caucasian adult residing in Nashville, Tennessee. The TCR was taken from a woman younger than 45 in good health. The V and J genes are TRBV27 and TRBJ2-7, with D possibly matching TRBD1 (5 bases). The specimen sequenced was memory CD8+ T cells sorted from blood. Subset reported: CD45RO+ cells pooled with CCR7-negative TemRA cells. CDR3 amino acids: CASSSGSGIYEQYF. CDR3 nucleotide sequence: TGTGCCAGCAGTTCCGGGTCAGGGATATACGAGCAGTACTTC.